Included here is one T cell receptor beta chain sequence, with context. Authors' data handling: Quantification of nucleated cells was approximated via reference gene primer amplification. Data came from immunoSEQ multiplex PCR; TCRdb stores just in-frame clones and leaves some out. V and J calls and clone size are copied from that table; D and trimming were computed from the DNA. The repertoire holds roughly 160,000 clones, with roughly 84% as singletons. Germline values: CDR1 KGHDR, CDR2 SFDVKD. The CDR3 spans 15 residues. V was pared by 3 bases and J by 8 bases, with 6 bases of the junction left unmatched. The entry originates in a study of blood T cell repertoires in COVID-19. Turning to the study itself: T cells, B-cell-depleted T cells, or PBMCs supplied cDNA or gDNA.

Recovery among Cohort 3 donors was established by two negative PCRs, clearance, or symptom resolution. This sequence originates from a woman aged 50 to 60 who had recovered from COVID-19. The chain joins TRBV24-1 to TRBJ2-1; TRBD2 agrees at 10 bases. The specimen was PBMCs or T cells enriched from blood (not recorded which). The CDR3 region is CATSDQAGGKYEQFF. CDR3 DNA sequence: TGTGCCACCAGTGATCAAGCGGGAGGGAAGTATGAGCAGTTCTTC.